Presented here are 30 T cell receptor beta chains from one specimen sequenced in a study of identical twins. TCRdb reprocessed the 5' RACE reads via MiXCR and lists one record per CDR3 protein. The repertoire holds approximately 210,000 distinct CDR3 sequences, with 6.5% as singletons. The same data also went into a second study, on T cells expressing NK-cell markers.

Sequencing input: CD8+ T cells sorted from blood. These receptors were taken from a woman younger than 30 in good health.

The chain uses TRBV4-1 and TRBJ1-5; 7 bases agree with TRBD1. The CDR3 extends over 15 amino acids. The germline gives CDR1 MGHRA, CDR2 YSYEKL. The junction had 9 bases not matched to a gene; V was cut back by 4 bases and J by 6 bases. CDR3 sequence reads: CASSLTDRAPQPQHF. The CDR3 DNA sequence: TGCGCCAGCAGCCTCACCGACAGGGCCCCTCAGCCCCAGCATTTT.

This clonotype was found many times. This rearrangement joins TRBV6-2 or TRBV6-3 to TRBJ2-7; D possibly corresponds to TRBD2 (6 bases). The germline V gene has CDR1 MNHEY and CDR2 SVGEGT. The V end lost 0 bases, the J end lost 2 bases, and 32 bases lay between the germline ends. CDR3 length: 22 residues. DNA of the CDR3: TGTGCCAGCAGTTACTCGATATCTGGCCGAGAAGAGACAAACGGGAGCCCCTACGAGCAGTACTTC. This gives the protein CASSYSISGREETNGSPYEQYF.

A few counts support this clonotype. V usage is TRBV7-9 and J usage is TRBJ1-1; 8 bases match TRBD1. The CDR3 totals 15 residues. V lost 4 bases and J lost 0; bases outside the gene matches: 4. Germline CDR1 and CDR2: SEHNR and FQNEAQ (reference sequence). The chain's CDR3 is CASSSQQGVNTEAFF. In DNA form, the CDR3 reads TGTGCCAGCAGCTCACAACAGGGGGTGAACACTGAAGCTTTCTTT.

The genes are TRBV20-1 and TRBJ2-5; D is unclear. Trimming removed 3 bases from V and 1 base from J, with 12 bases in between. CDR3 length equals 14 residues. CDR1 and CDR2 from the germline V gene are DFQATT and SNEGSKA (reference sequence). CDR3 bases: TGCAGTGCTAGCCCGGAACAAGCCCAAGAGACCCAGTACTTC. Its translation: CSASPEQAQETQYF.

This clonotype was seen a few times. The chain joins TRBV6-5 to TRBJ2-3; D possibly corresponds to TRBD1 (5 bases). Trimming took off 0 bases at V and 2 bases at J, with 9 bases between the two ends. Germline-derived CDR1 and CDR2 are MNHEY and SVGAGI. The CDR3 extends over 15 amino acids. CDR3 nucleotide sequence: TGTGCCAGCAGTTACTCGGACATATACACAGATACGCAGTATTTT. Amino acid sequence: CASSYSDIYTDTQYF.

This clonotype was found a few times. The gene calls are TRBV12-3 or TRBV12-4 and TRBJ1-1; D may be TRBD1 (5 bases). The CDR3 has 16 residues. The V and J ends lost 5 bases and 0 bases respectively, with 16 bases between them. Here the CDR3 reads CASSQGELILNTEAFF. CDR3 nucleotide sequence: TGTGCCAGCAGTCAGGGAGAACTTATCTTGAACACTGAAGCTTTCTTT.

This clonotype was counted at least ten times. The genes are TRBV4-3 and TRBJ1-2; D unresolved. Germline V gene lookup returns CDR1 LGHNA and CDR2 YSLEER. The V end was cut by 0 bases, the J end by 4 bases, with 18 bases between. There are 17 residues in the CDR3. The CDR3 spells CASSQDRAQTGFYGYTF. In DNA form, the CDR3 reads TGCGCCAGCAGCCAAGATAGGGCCCAAACGGGATTCTATGGCTACACCTTC.

This clonotype has at least ten counts. CDR3 amino acids: CSVNRGGTEAFF. In DNA, the CDR3 is TGCAGCGTGAACAGGGGGGGCACTGAAGCTTTCTTT. This chain joins TRBV29-1 and TRBJ1-1; 8 bases agree with TRBD1. J gave up 4 bases and V 6 bases, and 4 bases lay outside the gene matches. The length of the CDR3 is 12 residues. CDR1 SQVTM and CDR2 ANQGSEA come from the germline V gene.

The V gene is TRBV21-1, the J gene TRBJ1-1. TRBV21-1 is noted as a pseudogene. The CDR3 spans 14 residues. The CDR3 DNA reads as TGTGCCAGCAGCACATTGACGGAGAACACTGAAGCTTTCTTT. Protein product: CASSTLTENTEAFF.

This clonotype came up a few times. V gene TRBV6-1 combines with J gene TRBJ2-3; D is undetermined. The CDR3 totals 12 residues. The V end was cut by 8 bases, the J end by 4 bases, with 10 bases between. The V gene's germline CDR1 is MNHNS and CDR2 SASEGT. CDR3 DNA sequence: TGTGCCAGCGGCCTTCCCGCAGATACGCAGTATTTT. It translates to CASGLPADTQYF.

This clonotype has ten or more counts. The rearrangement uses TRBV7-6 and TRBJ1-1, with 8 nucleotides matching TRBD1. The CDR3 contains 17 residues. With 6 bases clipped from V and 6 bases from J, the junction kept 18 bases outside the gene matches. Germline assignment: CDR1 SGHVS and CDR2 FNYEAQ. This CDR3 reads CASSRTGLEGLGPEAFF. The CDR3 coding sequence is TGTGCCAGCAGTCGGACAGGGTTGGAGGGACTGGGCCCTGAAGCTTTCTTT.

This clonotype was counted a few times. This sequence joins TRBV6-5 and TRBJ1-2; weak D call: TRBD1 (6 bases). The V and J ends lost 6 bases and 5 bases respectively, with 10 bases between them. This CDR3 has 12 amino acids. The germline gives CDR1 MNHEY, CDR2 SVGAGI. CDR3 region: CASRTGTYGYTF. The CDR3 DNA follows: TGTGCCAGCAGGACAGGCACATATGGCTACACCTTC.

The rearrangement links TRBV20-1 to TRBJ2-1; 10 nucleotides match TRBD2. Unmatched junction bases numbered 5, after V lost 3 bases and J lost 12 bases. Germline V gene lookup returns CDR1 DFQATT and CDR2 SNEGSKA (reference sequence). The CDR3 is made up of 12 amino acids. CDR3 in DNA: TGCAGTGCTAGTTCCCTAGCGGGAGCGCAGTTCTTC. It is translated as CSASSLAGAQFF.

The chain recombines TRBV7-2 with TRBJ2-7; 7 nucleotides align to TRBD2. The CDR3 loop spans 14 amino acids. Trimming cost V 1 base and J 3 bases; bases outside gene matches: 3. CDR1 is SGHTA, CDR2 FQGNSA, per germline. The DNA of the CDR3 is TGTGCCAGCAGCTTAGGTGCTAGCGGCTACGAGCAGTACTTC. It codes for CASSLGASGYEQYF.

The chain uses TRBV9 and TRBJ2-1, with TRBD1 matching 10 bases. This CDR3 is 16 amino acids long. The V gene's germline CDR1 is SGDLS and CDR2 YYNGEE. V was clipped by 4 bases and J by 2 bases; unmatched bases: 6. The DNA of the CDR3 is TGTGCCAGCAGCTACACGGGGACAGGGGCCTACAATGAGCAGTTCTTC. It codes for CASSYTGTGAYNEQFF.

This clonotype has a handful of counts. The chain couples TRBV6-1 to TRBJ1-5; D remains ambiguous. Trimming pared 2 bases from V and 1 base from J, leaving 6 bases between. CDR3 length: 14 amino acids. Germline V CDR1 and CDR2: MNHNS, SASEGT. This CDR3 reads CASSEPHSNQPQHF. CDR3 coding DNA: TGTGCCAGCAGTGAACCCCACAGCAATCAGCCCCAGCATTTT.

The table lists this clonotype with many counts. The chain combines TRBV12-3 or TRBV12-4 with TRBJ2-3; D is possibly TRBD1 or TRBD2 (6 bases each). The CDR3 extends over 14 amino acids. Trimming left V 5 bases short and J 1 base short, with 10 bases between. The CDR3 is CASSGGGGTDTQYF. The CDR3 nucleotides are TGTGCCAGCAGTGGGGGCGGGGGCACAGATACGCAGTATTTT.

V and J are TRBV4-1 and TRBJ1-2; D is unresolved. The V end lost 0 bases, the J end lost 8 bases, and 10 bases lay between the germline ends. The CDR3 runs 13 residues. The germline CDR1 and CDR2 sequences are MGHRA and YSYEKL. CDR3 loop: CASSQESRGGYTF. CDR3 coding DNA: TGCGCCAGCAGCCAAGAGAGCCGCGGAGGCTACACCTTC.

This clonotype was found many times. The chain couples TRBV12-3 or TRBV12-4 to TRBJ2-3; 7 bases fit TRBD1. CDR3 length: 14 residues. V dropped 3 bases and J dropped 3; count of bases not matched to a gene: 3. The CDR3, as DNA: TGTGCCAGCAGTTTTGACAGGGAAACAGATACGCAGTATTTT. Encoded protein: CASSFDRETDTQYF.

V gene TRBV20-1 combines with J gene TRBJ2-3; TRBD1 matches at 9 bases. Germline V gene sequence: CDR1 DFQATT, CDR2 SNEGSKA (reference sequence). CDR3 length: 12 amino acids. The CDR3 loop is CSHGTGPDTQYF. The CDR3 DNA reads as TGCAGCCATGGGACAGGGCCAGATACGCAGTATTTT.

This clonotype has a handful of counts. This chain uses TRBV28 with TRBJ1-4, with 7 bases that match TRBD1. The junction had 9 bases not matched to a gene; V was cut back by 1 base and J by 7 bases. Germline CDR1 and CDR2: MDHEN and SYDVKM. This CDR3 comprises 16 residues. In nucleotides, the CDR3 is TGTGCCAGCAGTTTATTGGGGACAGCCTTATCTGAAAAACTGTTTTTT. Translating gives CASSLLGTALSEKLFF.

The chain has TRBV11-2 and TRBJ1-1; perhaps TRBD1 as D (5 bases). CDR1 and CDR2 from the germline V gene are SGHAT and FQNNGV. The CDR3 totals 15 residues. V lost 4 bases to trimming and J lost 4 bases, with 16 bases between them. The CDR3 nucleotides are TGTGCCAGCAGCTGGGCCGGGACGGCGATCACTGAAGCTTTCTTT. Residues: CASSWAGTAITEAFF.

CDR3 nucleotide sequence: TGTGCCAGCAGCCTTAGCGGGACCGAGGGGAACATTCAGTACTTC. It yields the protein CASSLSGTEGNIQYF. This chain uses TRBV7-9 with TRBJ2-4; TRBD2 matches at 8 bases. The CDR3 contains 15 residues. The germline CDR1 and CDR2 sequences are SEHNR and FQNEAQ (reference sequence). J lost 7 bases, V lost 5 bases, and 10 bases had no gene match.

This clonotype was picked up many times. The CDR3 is CASSRRLAEFEETQYF. The CDR3 region has the DNA TGTGCCAGCAGTCGGCGACTAGCGGAGTTCGAAGAGACCCAGTACTTC. V gene TRBV12-3 or TRBV12-4 combines with J gene TRBJ2-5; 9 bases line up with TRBD2. The CDR3 length is 16 residues. The V gene end was trimmed by 5 bases and the J gene end by 3 bases; junction bases not matched to a gene: 10.

The J gene is TRBJ1-2, the V gene TRBV12-3 or TRBV12-4; D is unclear. The CDR3 contains 15 residues. Trimming left V 6 bases short and J 1 base short, with 15 bases between. CDR3 nucleotides: TGTGCCAGCAGCGGAGAGGGAAAGGGTAACTATGGCTACACCTTC. This translates into CASSGEGKGNYGYTF.

The chain joins TRBV27 to TRBJ2-2, with TRBD1 matching 7 bases. V was pared by 3 bases and J by 4 bases, with 8 bases of the junction left unmatched. The CDR3 runs 16 residues. Germline CDR1 and CDR2: MNHEY and SMNVEV (reference sequence). In DNA, the CDR3 is TGTGCCAGCAGTTTCACAGGGGAATGGAGCACCGGGGAGCTGTTTTTT. Encoded protein: CASSFTGEWSTGELFF.

This chain connects TRBV6-1 to TRBJ1-2; 7 bases match TRBD1. Germline CDR1 and CDR2: MNHNS and SASEGT. V dropped 6 bases and J dropped 4; count of bases not matched to a gene: 8. There are 14 residues in the CDR3. For the CDR3, the DNA is TGTGCCAGCAGCCGGGAGGGGGCCGGCTATGGCTACACCTTC. Its protein is CASSREGAGYGYTF.

The V call is TRBV7-9, the J call TRBJ1-2; a possible D gene is TRBD1 (5 bases). Trimming removed 1 base at V and 2 bases at J, with 8 bases between. Germline CDR1 is SEHNR and CDR2 is FQNEAQ (reference sequence). The CDR3 length is 14 residues. The DNA of the CDR3 is TGTGCCAGCAGCTTAGAGCAGGGAAACTATGGCTACACCTTC. The encoded protein is CASSLEQGNYGYTF. The variable domain in full, with the rest retrieved from reference TRBV7-9 and TRBJ1-2, is DTGVSQNPRHKITKRGQNVTFRCDPISEHNRLYWYRQTLGQGPEFLTYFQNEAQLEKSRLLSDRFSAERPKGSFSTLEIQRTEQGDSAMYLCASSLEQGNYGYTFGSGTRLTVV.

The rearrangement joins TRBV5-5 to TRBJ1-1, with D perhaps matching TRBD1 (6 bases). Trimming left V 3 bases short and J 7 bases short, with 16 bases between. Germline lookup yields CDR1 SGHKS and CDR2 YYEKEE (reference sequence). The CDR3 covers 14 residues. The CDR3 region is CASSSSLQGGEAFF. The CDR3 DNA reads TGTGCCAGCAGCTCCTCCCTACAGGGCGGTGAAGCTTTCTTT.

The chain uses TRBV6-1 and TRBJ2-1; tentative D call: TRBD2 (6 bases). V lost 5 bases and J lost 10, with 15 bases in between. Germline loops: CDR1 MNHNS, CDR2 SASEGT. The CDR3 has 13 amino acids. CDR3 nucleotides: TGTGCCAGCAGTCCCCCGGGGGATCCGGAGCAGTTCTTC. It is translated as CASSPPGDPEQFF.